This TCR beta chain was captured in a study of T cells in Graves' hyperthyroidism and ophthalmopathy. Trimming stripped 0 bases from V and 6 bases from J, with 9 bases between. Germline CDR1 reads GTSNPN; CDR2 reads SVGIG (reference sequence). This CDR3 has 13 residues. Researchers barred patients who had uncontrolled infection, other autoimmune disease, pregnancy or lactation. Extraction of PBMCs used roughly 9.4 ml of fresh peripheral blood. What was amplified from RNA transcripts were TCR beta CDR3 regions. First-round RT-PCR with HTBI primers amplified the TCR CDR3 region. TCRdb ran MiXCR on the multiplex PCR reads and lists one entry per CDR3 protein. The profile covers about 700,000 distinct CDR3 sequences, with less than 15% appearing a single time and about 10% taken by the ten largest.

Sequencing was done on a sample of blood. This clonotype originated in a woman between 18 and 29 years old with Graves' hyperthyroidism. The V and J genes are TRBV30 and TRBJ1-5; unclear D gene. CDR3 DNA sequence: TGTGCCTGGAGTGTACACGGAGGTCAGCCCCAGCATTTT. Residues: CAWSVHGGQPQHF. The complete variable domain, with remaining parts taken from reference TRBV30 and TRBJ1-5, reads SQTIHQWPATLVQPVGSPLSLECTVEGTSNPNLYWYRQAAGRGLQLLFYSVGIGQISSEVPQNLSASRPQDRQFILSSKKLLLSDSGFYLCAWSVHGGQPQHFGDGTRLSIL.